What follows describes a single TCR beta chain. PCR primers comprised 60 Vbeta and 13 Jbeta primers. TCRdb's table, derived via immunoSEQ multiplex PCR, lists solely in-frame clones and lacks some. Its clone listing holds fewer than 45,000 clones. V shed 4 bases and J shed 9 bases, with 18 bases lying between them. Germline assignment: CDR1 SGHRS and CDR2 YFSETQ. The CDR3 runs 14 residues. This entry is derived from a study of cytomegalovirus exposure and HLA in healthy donors. The receptor was derived from a man aged 35-49 years in good health and CMV-seropositive. The chain employs TRBV5-1 and TRBJ2-3; D is possibly TRBD1 (5 bases). The sample taken for sequencing was PBMCs. The CDR3 DNA is TGCGCCAGCAGCGGGCAGGTTTCCCAGGGAACGCAGTATTTT. Translated: CASSGQVSQGTQYF.